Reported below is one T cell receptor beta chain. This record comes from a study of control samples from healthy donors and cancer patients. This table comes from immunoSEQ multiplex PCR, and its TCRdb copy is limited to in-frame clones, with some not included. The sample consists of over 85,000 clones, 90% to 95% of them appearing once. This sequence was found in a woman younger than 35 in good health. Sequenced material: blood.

The CDR3 loop is CSVSLGGLYNEQFF. CDR3 coding DNA: TGCAGCGTTTCTCTTGGTGGACTTTACAATGAGCAGTTCTTC. V is TRBV29-1 and J is TRBJ2-1; D may be TRBD2 (5 bases). The germline V gene encodes CDR1 SQVTM and CDR2 ANQGSEA. CDR3 length: 14 amino acids. Trimming took 5 bases from V and 4 from J, leaving 15 bases between them.